Detailed here is one T cell receptor (beta chain). This CDR3 spans 14 amino acids. Deletions cut 1 base from V and 8 bases from J, with 12 bases between. In germline, CDR1 is MDHEN, CDR2 SYDVKM. In the study's own analysis: Filtering differed for immunoSEQ, which gave only junction sequences without quality scores. TCRdb's copy holds only in-frame clones and misses some; the assay was immunoSEQ multiplex PCR. D and trimming come from the DNA, and the V and J calls and clone size come from that table. The sample shows 1,500,000 or so clones, approximately 97% of them seen only once. The sample is drawn from a study of shared clonotypes between healthy human individuals.

The chain couples TRBV28 to TRBJ2-1; D is possibly TRBD1 (5 bases). This clonotype originated in a man aged 25-45 years in good health. The sequencing sample was made of naive CD4+ T cells sorted from blood. The subset is: CD45RA+ positively selected. The CDR3 DNA follows: TGTGCCAGCAGTTTATCTGGCAGGGTCTATGAGCAGTTCTTC. This codes for CASSLSGRVYEQFF.